This TCR beta chain originates from a study of response to subunit inactivated influenza vaccine. Study-wide results and caveats: A suggestion made by the authors is that each seasonal influenza vaccination recruits few new T cells.

Each CDR3 protein is one row after TCRdb ran MiXCR on the RT-PCR reads. The data show 700,000 to 800,000 distinct CDR3 sequences, about 18% seen once. There are a few counts of this clonotype. What it recognizes is unknown. Germline V lookup: CDR1 MDHEN, CDR2 SYDVKM. V lost 6 bases to trimming and J lost 6 bases; unmatched junction nucleotides: 15. CDR3 length: 16 residues. The rearrangement joins TRBV28 to TRBJ1-2; 8 bases fit TRBD1. The receptor comes from a man aged 50 or older who received an inactivated influenza vaccine. The sample here was PBMCs from blood, taken more than 4 days after vaccination. The CDR3 DNA follows: TGTGCCAGCAGACCGGGACAGGCCCTACCTGGGGATGGCTACACCTTC. Its protein product is CASRPGQALPGDGYTF.